The 18 T cell receptor beta chains listed next were all sequenced from one sample in a study of T cells in localized non-small cell lung cancer. Using immunoSEQ multiplex PCR, the repertoire was profiled, and TCRdb retains in-frame clones only, with some absent. The repertoire holds about 25,000 clones, with around 87% as singletons. Sample: peripheral blood, taken before any cancer treatment. These receptor sequences come from a male donor aged 60 or over with stage II squamous cell lung carcinoma.

This sequence joins TRBV19 and TRBJ1-1, with 9 bases aligning to TRBD1. Germline V gene sequence: CDR1 LNHDA, CDR2 SQIVND (reference sequence). The length of the CDR3 is 12 residues. The ends lost 10 bases at V and 6 bases at J; junction bases unmatched: 6. The CDR3 sequence: CATWGQGPEAFF. The CDR3 bases are TGTGCCACTTGGGGACAGGGCCCTGAAGCTTTCTTT.

The chain has TRBV28 and TRBJ1-5; weak D call: TRBD1 (5 bases). This CDR3 has 15 amino acids. Deletions cut 7 bases from V and 4 bases from J, with 17 bases between. The V gene's germline CDR1 is MDHEN and CDR2 SYDVKM. The CDR3 DNA reads as TGTGCCAGCACCCACGGACACGCAGCAAATCAGCCCCAGCATTTT. It is translated as CASTHGHAANQPQHF.

The chain joins TRBV7-2 to TRBJ2-6; D is undetermined. CDR3 size: 16 residues. In germline, CDR1 is SGHTA, CDR2 FQGNSA. The V end was cut by 0 bases, the J end by 3 bases, with 9 bases between. The CDR3 DNA is TGTGCCAGCAGCTTAGCATACAAGGATGGGGCCAACGTCCTGACTTTC. It translates to CASSLAYKDGANVLTF.

This sequence joins TRBV9 and TRBJ1-2; 9 nucleotides agree with TRBD1. V lost 4 bases to trimming and J lost 3 bases; unmatched junction nucleotides: 7. The CDR3 contains 15 residues. Looked up from germline, CDR1 is SGDLS and CDR2 is YYNGEE. CDR3 DNA sequence: TGTGCCAGCAGCCCGTTGGACAGGGGAGACTATGGCTACACCTTC. Translated: CASSPLDRGDYGYTF. Based on the CDR3 plus reference TRBV9 and TRBJ1-2, the full variable domain is DSGVTQTPKHLITATGQRVTLRCSPRSGDLSVYWYQQSLDQGLQFLIQYYNGEERAKGNILERFSAQQFPDLHSELNLSSLELGDSALYFCASSPLDRGDYGYTFGSGTRLTVV.

The J gene is TRBJ1-2, the V gene TRBV5-6; 8 bases fit TRBD1. Looked up from germline, CDR1 is SGHDT and CDR2 is YYEEEE. The CDR3 spans 14 residues. With V trimmed by 4 bases and J by 4 bases, 6 bases remained unmatched. Here the CDR3 reads CASSPPGQAYGYTF. CDR3 nucleotide sequence: TGTGCCAGCAGCCCCCCGGGACAGGCCTATGGCTACACCTTC.

The gene calls are TRBV19 and TRBJ1-4; 9 nucleotides agree with TRBD1. V lost 5 bases to trimming and J lost 7 bases; unmatched junction nucleotides: 8. Per germline, CDR1 LNHDA and CDR2 SQIVND (reference sequence). The CDR3 spans 15 residues. The CDR3 region is CASSDRQDRGEKLFF. The CDR3 nucleotides are TGTGCCAGTAGTGACCGACAGGACAGGGGTGAAAAACTGTTTTTT.

The count of this clone is one. The J gene is TRBJ1-5, the V gene TRBV19; maybe TRBD1 (6 bases). V lost 6 bases and J 9 bases, leaving 18 bases between the germline ends. The CDR3 sequence is 14 residues long. Germline V gives CDR1 LNHDA, CDR2 SQIVND (reference sequence). The CDR3 protein is CASRSRGGVGPQHF. CDR3 bases: TGTGCCAGTAGGTCACGGGGGGGCGTGGGGCCCCAGCATTTT.

This chain uses TRBV28 with TRBJ1-1; tentatively, D is TRBD1 (6 bases). The CDR3 contains 14 residues. Germline CDR1 reads MDHEN; CDR2 reads SYDVKM. Trimming stripped 5 bases from V and 7 bases from J, with 17 bases between. Written as DNA, the CDR3 is TGTGCCAGCAGTCCGGTAGGGGGGGCTAGTGAAGCTTTCTTT. This codes for CASSPVGGASEAFF.

The chain recombines TRBV6-5 with TRBJ2-2; perhaps TRBD2 as D (6 bases). This CDR3 region has 12 residues. Germline CDR1 MNHEY, CDR2 SVGAGI. V was shortened by 5 bases and J by 8 bases, with 9 bases between the two germline ends. CDR3 bases: TGTGCCAGCAGTACCCGGGGGGGGGAGCTGTTTTTT. Encoded protein: CASSTRGGELFF.

This chain links TRBV5-1 with TRBJ1-6, with 8 bases matching TRBD1. Germline V lookup: CDR1 SGHRS, CDR2 YFSETQ. Germline trimming cut 4 bases from V and 9 bases from J; bases unmatched to any gene: 6. The CDR3 has 14 amino acids. CDR3 nucleotide sequence: TGCGCCAGCAGCAGCACAGGGGGTGGTTCACCCCTCCACTTT. Protein sequence: CASSSTGGGSPLHF.

The rearrangement joins TRBV28 to TRBJ2-2; maybe TRBD2 (6 bases). Germline V gene lookup returns CDR1 MDHEN and CDR2 SYDVKM. Trimming shortened V by 6 bases and J by 8 bases, and 19 bases separated the two germline ends. This CDR3 is 15 amino acids long. As DNA, the CDR3 is TGTGCCAGCAGCCCACCCGGCGGGCGGGGAGGGGAGCTGTTTTTT. It yields the protein CASSPPGGRGGELFF. Filled out from reference TRBV28 and TRBJ2-2, the complete variable domain reads DVKVTQSSRYLVKRTGEKVFLECVQDMDHENMFWYRQDPGLGLRLIYFSYDVKMKEKGDIPEGYSVSREKKERFSLILESASTNQTSMYLCASSPPGGRGGELFFGEGSRLTVL.

The rearrangement links TRBV9 to TRBJ2-5; TRBD1 or TRBD2 may be the D gene (6 bases each). The CDR3 covers 15 residues. Germline V gene data show CDR1 as SGDLS and CDR2 as YYNGEE. Between the trimmed V and J ends, which lost 0 bases and 5 bases, there was a span of 14 bases. CDR3 loop: CASSVVGGSGETQYF. In DNA, the CDR3 is TGTGCCAGCAGCGTAGTGGGGGGCTCCGGGGAGACCCAGTACTTC.

The chain uses TRBV29-1 and TRBJ1-1, with D tentatively TRBD1 (5 bases). Per the germline V gene, CDR1 is SQVTM and CDR2 is ANQGSEA. The CDR3 is made up of 13 amino acids. The V gene lost 7 bases and the J gene lost 2 bases, with 14 bases spanning the gap. CDR3: CSDVRGENTEAFF. The CDR3 region has the DNA TGCAGCGACGTCAGAGGGGAAAACACTGAAGCTTTCTTT.

This chain links TRBV4-1 with TRBJ1-5; a weak D match, TRBD1 (5 bases). The ends were cut back, 4 bases at V and 6 bases at J, with 22 bases in the middle. The germline gives CDR1 MGHRA, CDR2 YSYEKL. This CDR3 has 17 amino acids. Written as DNA, the CDR3 is TGCGCCAGCAGCCCCCAGATCCAGGGACGGGTTGCTCAGCCCCAGCATTTT. Translated: CASSPQIQGRVAQPQHF.

This clone occurred once. This sequence joins TRBV5-1 and TRBJ2-7; tentative D call: TRBD2 (7 bases). The CDR3 runs to 15 residues. CDR1 is SGHRS and CDR2 is YFSETQ in the germline V gene. With 2 bases removed from V and 3 bases from J, the gap between germline ends came to 15 bases. CDR3 in amino acids: CASSFNVGGGYEQYF. The CDR3 bases are TGCGCCAGCAGCTTTAACGTGGGAGGGGGCTACGAGCAGTACTTC.

This chain connects TRBV27 to TRBJ2-2; 7 bases agree with TRBD2. The V and J ends lost 4 bases and 1 base, in that order; junction bases with no gene match: 9. The germline V gene encodes CDR1 MNHEY and CDR2 SMNVEV (reference sequence). The CDR3 loop spans 17 amino acids. For the CDR3, the DNA is TGTGCCAGCAGTTCCCGCCGGGCGGGGGAGAACACCGGGGAGCTGTTTTTT. It is translated as CASSSRRAGENTGELFF.

The V call is TRBV4-2, the J call TRBJ2-5; D may be TRBD1 (5 bases). V dropped 0 bases and J dropped 4 bases, with 6 bases sitting between them. Looked up from germline, CDR1 is LGHNA and CDR2 is YNFKEQ. The CDR3 has 13 residues. The CDR3 region has the DNA TGTGCCAGCAGCCAAGAAAGGGGAGAGACCCAGTACTTC. Residues: CASSQERGETQYF.

The chain couples TRBV6-7 to TRBJ2-2; 7 nucleotides align to TRBD1. TRBV6-7 belongs to the ORF category, with a function that is uncertain. The J segment lost 2 bases and the V segment lost 2 bases, leaving 2 bases of the junction unmatched. This CDR3 has 15 residues. CDR3 in amino acids: CASSYGTANTGELFF. The CDR3 coding sequence is TGTGCCAGCAGTTACGGGACAGCTAACACCGGGGAGCTGTTTTTT.